The 29 T cell receptor beta chains below were found in one sample sequenced in a study of T cell repertoires in cytomegalovirus infection. Antigen specificity for these receptors is unknown. MiXCR, run by TCRdb on the reads, gives a single entry per CDR3 protein. This sample carries about 110,000 distinct CDR3 sequences, roughly a tenth of them seen once, and the ten largest clones take about 32%. Sequenced sample: PBMCs, sequenced either directly or after in vitro stimulation (not recorded which). The receptors shown here come from a human donor in good health (CMV status not recorded). Some clones in this sample may be carry-over from other donors' samples.

This clonotype was seen repeatedly, ten times or more. The V gene is TRBV30, the J gene TRBJ2-7; D gene unclear. There are 16 residues in the CDR3. The germline V gene has CDR1 GTSNPN and CDR2 SVGIG (reference sequence). V shed 0 bases and J shed 0 bases, with 15 bases lying between them. CDR3 DNA sequence: TGTGCCTGGAGTGTAGGTCTTCCAAAAAGCTCCTACGAGCAGTACGTC. Translated: CAWSVGLPKSSYEQYV.

In nucleotides, the CDR3 is TGTGCCAGCAGCCAAGGAAGCTCTGCGGGAATAGCCAAAAACATTCAGTACTTC. This sequence encodes CASSQGSSAGIAKNIQYF. The rearrangement uses TRBV3-1 and TRBJ2-4, with TRBD2 as a possible D gene (6 bases). The germline V gene has CDR1 LGHDT and CDR2 YNNKEL (reference sequence). The CDR3 length is 18 residues. Trimming removed 1 base at V and 0 bases at J, with 16 bases between.

J is TRBJ2-5 and V is TRBV6-2 or TRBV6-3; 8 bases line up with TRBD1. The CDR3 runs 13 residues. Per the germline V gene, CDR1 is MNHEY and CDR2 is SVGEGT. J gave up 5 bases and V 5 bases, and 4 bases lay outside the gene matches. The CDR3: CASSNDRGETQYF. The CDR3, as DNA: TGTGCCAGCAGTAACGACAGGGGTGAGACCCAGTACTTC.

This chain joins TRBV18 and TRBJ2-3; possibly TRBD2 for D (5 bases). Germline CDR1 KGHSH, CDR2 LQKENI. V was cut by 1 base and J by 1 base, with 15 bases left in between. This CDR3 is built from 17 residues. The CDR3 reads CASSPLRLAEGTDTQYF. CDR3 DNA: TGTGCCAGCTCACCACTCCGGCTAGCTGAAGGCACAGATACGCAGTATTTT.

Only a few counts were recorded for this clonotype. J is TRBJ2-7 and V is TRBV20-1; 9 bases are shared with TRBD1. V was pared by 7 bases and J by 2 bases, with 6 bases of the junction left unmatched. The CDR3 is 13 residues long. Germline CDR1 and CDR2: DFQATT and SNEGSKA (reference sequence). This CDR3 is CSVGQGTPYEQYV. CDR3 nucleotide sequence: TGCAGTGTGGGACAGGGAACACCCTACGAGCAGTACGTC.

The rearrangement links TRBV4-1 to TRBJ1-5, with D maybe TRBD1 (6 bases). V gave up 1 base and J gave up 6 bases, with 13 bases separating them. The CDR3 contains 15 residues. Germline loops: CDR1 MGHRA, CDR2 YSYEKL. CDR3 DNA sequence: TGCGCCAGCAGCCAAGTTGTGGGGGGCACTCAGCCCCAGCATTTT. It yields the protein CASSQVVGGTQPQHF.

This clonotype was seen repeatedly, ten times or more. This sequence joins TRBV11-2 and TRBJ2-1, with D possibly TRBD1 on 5 matching bases. This CDR3 spans 15 amino acids. V lost 3 bases, J lost 8 bases, and 17 bases lay in between. Germline V gene sequence: CDR1 SGHAT, CDR2 FQNNGV. CDR3 sequence reads: CASSFLKGKGHEQFF. In DNA, the CDR3 is TGTGCCAGCAGCTTCTTGAAGGGGAAGGGGCATGAGCAGTTCTTC.

This clonotype occurred many times. This rearrangement joins TRBV7-2 to TRBJ1-3; D remains unclear. The CDR3 spans 14 residues. Trimming removed 1 base at V and 3 bases at J, with 7 bases between. In germline, CDR1 is SGHTA, CDR2 FQGNSA. This CDR3 reads CASSLGGSGNTIYF. CDR3 DNA: TGTGCCAGCAGCTTAGGAGGGAGTGGAAACACCATATATTTT. Filled out from reference TRBV7-2 and TRBJ1-3, the complete variable domain reads GAGVSQSPSNKVTEKGKDVELRCDPISGHTALYWYRQSLGQGLEFLIYFQGNSAPDKSGLPSDRFSAERTGGSVSTLTIQRTQQEDSAVYLCASSLGGSGNTIYFGEGSWLTVV.

In its sample, this clonotype was seen a few times. The chain employs TRBV12-5 and TRBJ1-5; D gene uncertain. Germline lookup yields CDR1 LGHNT and CDR2 FRNRAP. This CDR3 is built from 17 residues. The ends were cut back, 0 bases at V and 0 bases at J, with 12 bases in the middle. CDR3 protein: CASGLVGFVNSNQPQHF. CDR3 DNA sequence: TGTGCTAGTGGTTTGGTAGGATTCGTAAATAGCAATCAGCCCCAGCATTTT.

This clonotype was picked up many times. J is TRBJ2-4 and V is TRBV7-9; D gene ambiguous. V was trimmed by 5 bases and J by 0 bases, leaving 17 bases between them. Germline-derived CDR1 and CDR2 are SEHNR and FQNEAQ (reference sequence). The CDR3 extends over 17 amino acids. The CDR3: CASSAKKNDLAKNIQYF. The DNA of the CDR3 is TGTGCCAGCAGCGCGAAAAAGAACGACCTAGCCAAAAACATTCAGTACTTC.

CDR3: CASSEIRLNEKLFF. The CDR3 coding sequence is TGTGCCAGCAGTGAGATAAGATTGAATGAAAAACTGTTTTTT. The chain recombines TRBV2 with TRBJ1-4; no clear D gene. This CDR3 has 14 amino acids. Germline V gives CDR1 SNHLY, CDR2 FYNNEI. Between the trimmed V and J ends, which lost 3 bases and 5 bases, there was a span of 10 bases.

V is TRBV11-2 and J is TRBJ1-4; D gene unclear. Germline loops: CDR1 SGHAT, CDR2 FQNNGV. Trimming removed 5 bases from V and 7 bases from J, with 20 bases in between. This CDR3 has 16 residues. CDR3 protein: CASSPTRPSRGEKLFF. In DNA form, the CDR3 reads TGTGCCAGCAGCCCCACTCGACCGAGCCGTGGTGAAAAACTGTTTTTT.

A few counts support this clonotype. This CDR3 reads CASREWDQPQHF. In DNA, the CDR3 is TGTGCCAGTAGGGAGTGGGATCAGCCCCAGCATTTT. The J gene is TRBJ1-5, the V gene TRBV19; D gene unclear. This CDR3 is built from 12 residues. V lost 6 bases and J 5 bases, leaving 8 bases between the germline ends. CDR1 is LNHDA and CDR2 is SQIVND in the germline V gene (reference sequence).

The sample holds many counts of this clonotype. The chain carries TRBV5-4 and TRBJ2-3, with D unclear. The CDR3 loop spans 12 amino acids. Per germline, CDR1 SGHNT and CDR2 YYREEE (reference sequence). Deletions cut 0 bases from V and 8 bases from J, with 7 bases between. The CDR3 protein is CASSLERATQYF. The CDR3, as DNA: TGTGCCAGCAGCTTGGAACGGGCTACGCAGTATTTT. Supplemented by reference TRBV5-4 and TRBJ2-3, the full variable domain reads ETGVTQSPTHLIKTRGQQVTLRCSSQSGHNTVSWYQQALGQGPQFIFQYYREEENGRGNFPPRFSGLQFPNYSSELNVNALELDDSALYLCASSLERATQYFGPGTRLTVL.

This clonotype showed up many times. The chain couples TRBV7-2 to TRBJ2-2; 14 bases fit TRBD2. J was trimmed by 6 bases and V by 2 bases; bases with no gene match: 5. CDR1 and CDR2 (germline): SGHTA, FQGNSA. This CDR3 is 17 amino acids long. In DNA, the CDR3 is TGTGCCAGCAGCTTATTCAGGACTAGCGGGAGGCCCGGGGAGCTGTTTTTT. It is translated as CASSLFRTSGRPGELFF.

As to this clonotype: This may be a read error, as it is one base from a much larger clone. V usage is TRBV28 and J usage is TRBJ1-6; the D gene is possibly TRBD1 (6 bases). The germline CDR1 and CDR2 sequences are MDHEN and SYDVKM. The CDR3 loop spans 15 amino acids. CDR3 amino acids: CASSSPRTVNHPLDF. In DNA form, the CDR3 reads TGTGCCAGCAGTTCTCCGCGGACAGTGAACCACCCCCTCGACTTT. Variable domain in full (rest from reference TRBV28 and TRBJ1-6): DVKVTQSSRYLVKRTGEKVFLECVQDMDHENMFWYRQDPGLGLRLIYFSYDVKMKEKGDIPEGYSVSREKKERFSLILESASTNQTSMYLCASSSPRTVNHPLDFGNGTRLTVT.

At least ten counts were recorded for this clonotype. The chain uses TRBV6-1 and TRBJ2-1; 15 bases map to TRBD2. This CDR3 is 18 amino acids long. The V gene's germline CDR1 is MNHNS and CDR2 SASEGT. V trimming: 6 bases; J trimming: 5 bases; junction bases outside the gene matches: 11. CDR3 DNA sequence: TGTGCCAGCAGCCCACGAATGGGACTAGCGGGAGGAGACAATGAGCAGTTCTTC. It yields the protein CASSPRMGLAGGDNEQFF.

This clonotype was observed at least ten times. The chain has TRBV11-2 and TRBJ2-3; the D gene is possibly TRBD2 (5 bases). The CDR3 is 13 residues long. V lost 1 base and J 5 bases, leaving 7 bases between the germline ends. Germline V gene data show CDR1 as SGHAT and CDR2 as FQNNGV. The CDR3 sequence: CASSLGAGDTQYF. The CDR3 coding sequence is TGTGCCAGCAGCTTAGGGGCGGGAGATACGCAGTATTTT.

The genes are TRBV12-3 or TRBV12-4 and TRBJ1-2; TRBD1 aligns across 9 bases. V lost 1 base to trimming and J lost 4 bases; unmatched junction nucleotides: 4. The CDR3 consists of 15 residues. The DNA for the CDR3 is TGTGCCAGCAGTTTAGGACAGGGGGATATCTATGGCTACACCTTC. Protein: CASSLGQGDIYGYTF.

This clonotype was seen more than once but under ten times. This chain uses TRBV7-9 with TRBJ1-1, with 9 bases lining up with TRBD1. V was pared by 5 bases and J by 1 base, with 5 bases of the junction left unmatched. The germline V gene has CDR1 SEHNR and CDR2 FQNEAQ (reference sequence). CDR3 length: 15 residues. CDR3 protein: CASSPRGQGNTEAFF. In DNA form, the CDR3 reads TGTGCCAGCAGCCCTCGGGGACAGGGGAACACTGAAGCTTTCTTT.

The V call is TRBV19, the J call TRBJ1-2; D is perhaps TRBD1 (5 bases). The CDR3 spans 13 residues. Trimming removed 10 bases at V and 0 bases at J, with 12 bases between. CDR1 and CDR2 from the germline V gene are LNHDA and SQIVND (reference sequence). The CDR3 loop reads CATMAGPNYGYTF. CDR3 in DNA: TGTGCCACCATGGCGGGGCCTAACTATGGCTACACCTTC.

This clonotype was detected a few times. The chain has TRBV6-1 and TRBJ2-5, with D perhaps matching TRBD1 (7 bases). Germline lookup yields CDR1 MNHNS and CDR2 SASEGT. Deletions cut 7 bases from V and 5 bases from J, with 14 bases between. This CDR3 is 13 amino acids long. In nucleotides, the CDR3 is TGTGCCAGCACTCAGGGGGGTAAGGAGACCCAGTACTTC. Translated: CASTQGGKETQYF.

This clonotype was recorded a few times. The chain uses TRBV4-1 and TRBJ2-7; 7 positions match TRBD1. Per germline, CDR1 MGHRA and CDR2 YSYEKL. The CDR3 covers 15 residues. The V gene end was trimmed by 1 base and the J gene end by 3 bases; junction bases not matched to a gene: 6. The CDR3 DNA sequence: TGCGCCAGCAGCCAAGGACAGGGACCGTTCTACGAGCAGTACTTC. Translation gives CASSQGQGPFYEQYF.

This clonotype was counted at least ten times. The rearrangement uses TRBV7-2 and TRBJ2-1, with TRBD2 matching 11 bases. V was pared by 5 bases and J by 10 bases, with 16 bases of the junction left unmatched. The germline gives CDR1 SGHTA, CDR2 FQGNSA. The CDR3 totals 17 residues. CDR3 region: CASSAGLAGGGGGEQFF. Here the CDR3 DNA reads TGTGCCAGCAGCGCGGGGCTAGCGGGAGGAGGGGGTGGGGAGCAGTTCTTC.

This clonotype was seen at least ten times. The chain carries TRBV6-4 and TRBJ2-3; no clear D. The germline V and J ends were trimmed by 6 bases and 8 bases, with 18 bases remaining between them. The CDR3 spans 14 residues. Looked up from germline, CDR1 is MRHNA and CDR2 is SNTAGT. CDR3 nucleotides: TGTGCCAGCAGCCAGTTCTCGGGCGACGGTACGCAGTATTTT. This gives the protein CASSQFSGDGTQYF.

At least ten counts were recorded for this clonotype. The chain combines TRBV27 with TRBJ1-2; 10 bases align to TRBD1. The CDR3 has 15 residues. The V and J ends lost 3 bases and 3 bases, in that order; junction bases with no gene match: 4. Germline lookup yields CDR1 MNHEY and CDR2 SMNVEV (reference sequence). Here the CDR3 DNA reads TGTGCCAGCAGTTTCGAGGGACAGGGGCACTATGGCTACACCTTC. Translated: CASSFEGQGHYGYTF.

The chain is built from TRBV19 and TRBJ2-7, with D possibly TRBD1 on 6 matching bases. Between the trimmed V and J ends, which lost 0 bases and 3 bases, there was a span of 9 bases. CDR3 size: 14 residues. Germline loops: CDR1 LNHDA, CDR2 SQIVND (reference sequence). The CDR3 loop reads CASSIDTGNYEQYF. CDR3 DNA: TGTGCCAGTAGTATAGATACAGGGAACTACGAGCAGTACTTC.

Concerning this clonotype itself: A much bigger clone sits one base away, suggesting this may be a read error. The chain uses TRBV7-2 and TRBJ2-3, with D possibly being TRBD1 or TRBD2 (5 bases each). CDR1 SGHTA and CDR2 FQGNSA come from the germline V gene. This CDR3 is built from 16 residues. Between the trimmed V and J ends, which lost 5 bases and 3 bases, there was a span of 18 bases. CDR3 region: CASSRGEGLGTDTQYF. The CDR3 nucleotides are TGTGCCAGCAGCCGGGGAGAGGGGCTTGGGACAGATACGCAGTATTTT.

This clonotype was recorded at least ten times. The CDR3 reads CASSPRRTEAFF. The CDR3 region has the DNA TGTGCCAGCAGTCCCCGGAGGACTGAAGCTTTCTTT. This chain uses TRBV28 with TRBJ1-1; D unresolved. Trimming took off 5 bases at V and 5 bases at J, with 9 bases between the two ends. The V gene's germline CDR1 is MDHEN and CDR2 SYDVKM. The CDR3 consists of 12 residues.